Listed below are T cell receptor beta chains from one sample, sequenced in a study of a mutant IDH1 vaccine in newly diagnosed glioma. Produced via immunoSEQ multiplex PCR; TCRdb's table is partial and in-frame only. The repertoire holds about 21,000 clones, about 85% seen once, with 5.4% in the top ten. Sequences were derived from PBMCs, sampled from a glioma patient treated with radiotherapy, temozolomide or both. These receptors all come from a man aged 35-49 years with glioma. The CDR3 runs from the conserved cysteine through the conserved F or W.

v_gene: TRBV10-3
j_gene: TRBJ1-2
CDR3aa: CAIMGTGLSPGYGYTF

v_gene: TRBV13
j_gene: TRBJ1-1
CDR3aa: CASSPDSFAEAFF

v_gene: TRBV6-5
j_gene: TRBJ1-3
CDR3aa: CASRPGFGEGNTIYF

v_gene: TRBV4-1
j_gene: TRBJ1-2
CDR3aa: CASSQPGQGSYGYTF

v_gene: TRBV5-1
j_gene: TRBJ2-2
CDR3aa: CASSLDSGSGELFF

v_gene: TRBV5-1
j_gene: TRBJ2-2
CDR3aa: CASSFGQGGTGELFF

v_gene: TRBV6-1
j_gene: TRBJ1-1
CDR3aa: CASRPRQVMNTEAFF

v_gene: TRBV2
j_gene: TRBJ1-4
CDR3aa: CASRSYINEKLFF

v_gene: TRBV5-1
j_gene: TRBJ2-7
CDR3aa: CASSQGLAGYEQYF

v_gene: TRBV5-8
j_gene: TRBJ2-7
CDR3aa: CASASGDEQYF

v_gene: TRBV25-1
j_gene: TRBJ2-4
CDR3aa: CASSSGGFQAKNIQYF

v_gene: TRBV6-4
j_gene: TRBJ1-5
CDR3aa: CASSLAAGLGQPQHF

v_gene: TRBV10-3
j_gene: TRBJ1-1
CDR3aa: CAIGGTGTEAFF

v_gene: TRBV30
j_gene: TRBJ1-2
CDR3aa: CAWSLDRAYGYTF

v_gene: TRBV4-1
j_gene: TRBJ1-1
CDR3aa: CASSQDGAGRGTEAFF

v_gene: TRBV5-1
j_gene: TRBJ2-5
CDR3aa: CASSSRGLAGGVETQYF

v_gene: TRBV5-6
j_gene: TRBJ1-6
CDR3aa: CASSSRHSLGSSYNSPLHF

v_gene: TRBV12-5
j_gene: TRBJ1-1
CDR3aa: CASAVWDTEAFF

v_gene: TRBV18
j_gene: TRBJ2-7
CDR3aa: CASSPPGSYEQYF

v_gene: TRBV4-3
j_gene: TRBJ2-7
CDR3aa: CASSPRWRGADEQYF

v_gene: TRBV5-5
j_gene: TRBJ2-7
CDR3aa: CASSLSGYEQYF

v_gene: TRBV4-2
j_gene: TRBJ1-5
CDR3aa: CASSQERQGEGSNQPQHF

v_gene: TRBV5-1
j_gene: TRBJ2-3
CDR3aa: CASSTTTTYSTTQYF

v_gene: TRBV29-1
j_gene: TRBJ1-2
CDR3aa: CSVEDPHKGTAVGYGYTF

v_gene: TRBV2
j_gene: TRBJ1-4
CDR3aa: CASSEWDRAFF

v_gene: TRBV2
j_gene: TRBJ1-2
CDR3aa: CASTTRQGAGYGYTF

v_gene: TRBV6-5
j_gene: TRBJ2-7
CDR3aa: CASSYREGTYEQYF

v_gene: TRBV6-1
j_gene: TRBJ2-6
CDR3aa: CASSSASSGANVLTF

v_gene: TRBV20-1
j_gene: TRBJ2-7
CDR3aa: CGSGNTYEQYF

v_gene: TRBV4-1
j_gene: TRBJ1-5
CDR3aa: CASSQDQGPEQPQHF

v_gene: TRBV7-9
j_gene: TRBJ1-2
CDR3aa: CASTNRRQGVNYGYTF

v_gene: TRBV5-1
j_gene: TRBJ1-5
CDR3aa: CASSFDSNQPQHF

v_gene: TRBV10-3
j_gene: TRBJ2-5
CDR3aa: CAISPGLAGGRETQYF

v_gene: TRBV4-1
j_gene: TRBJ1-1
CDR3aa: CASSLFRGNAEAFF

v_gene: TRBV10-2
j_gene: TRBJ1-2
CDR3aa: CAVAGVNLYGYTF

v_gene: TRBV2
j_gene: TRBJ2-2
CDR3aa: CASSDLMLGVSGELFF

v_gene: TRBV5-1
j_gene: TRBJ2-3
CDR3aa: CASSQDRGETDTQYF

v_gene: TRBV21-1
j_gene: TRBJ1-4
CDR3aa: CASSRKTGPSEKLFF

v_gene: TRBV4-1
j_gene: TRBJ2-5
CDR3aa: CASSHRWGLAYQETQYF

v_gene: TRBV5-6
j_gene: TRBJ1-3
CDR3aa: CASSYGLSRGNTIYF

v_gene: TRBV7-9
j_gene: TRBJ2-3
CDR3aa: CASSLTATADTQYF

v_gene: TRBV11-2
j_gene: TRBJ2-7
CDR3aa: CASTKARGGNYEQYF

v_gene: TRBV7-3
j_gene: TRBJ1-3
CDR3aa: CASSLKPGGNTIYF

v_gene: TRBV7-9
j_gene: TRBJ1-2
CDR3aa: CASSEEGSWYSSFNGYTF

v_gene: TRBV12-5
j_gene: TRBJ1-1
CDR3aa: CASGLGDGTGVTEAFF

v_gene: TRBV25-1
j_gene: TRBJ2-7
CDR3aa: CASSEGDRAYEQYF

v_gene: TRBV5-1
j_gene: TRBJ2-3
CDR3aa: CASSSTPAGVTNTQYF

v_gene: TRBV5-6
j_gene: TRBJ1-2
CDR3aa: CASSLGQVCTF

v_gene: TRBV2
j_gene: TRBJ2-3
CDR3aa: CASSGGRSTDTQYF

v_gene: TRBV27
j_gene: TRBJ2-7
CDR3aa: CASSPTGRHGSLYEQYF

v_gene: TRBV10-3
j_gene: TRBJ2-2
CDR3aa: CAISDLTDGVTGELFF

v_gene: TRBV5-4
j_gene: TRBJ2-3
CDR3aa: CASSLGGPGPDTQYF

v_gene: TRBV4-2
j_gene: TRBJ1-1
CDR3aa: CASSQDRGTEPFPFF

v_gene: TRBV7-8
j_gene: TRBJ2-1
CDR3aa: CASSPILSGYSSYNEQFF

v_gene: TRBV9
j_gene: TRBJ1-1
CDR3aa: CASRPTQGLSTEAFF

v_gene: TRBV2
j_gene: TRBJ1-1
CDR3aa: CASSEARGLNTEAFF

v_gene: TRBV30
j_gene: TRBJ1-5
CDR3aa: CASATGTGNQPQHF